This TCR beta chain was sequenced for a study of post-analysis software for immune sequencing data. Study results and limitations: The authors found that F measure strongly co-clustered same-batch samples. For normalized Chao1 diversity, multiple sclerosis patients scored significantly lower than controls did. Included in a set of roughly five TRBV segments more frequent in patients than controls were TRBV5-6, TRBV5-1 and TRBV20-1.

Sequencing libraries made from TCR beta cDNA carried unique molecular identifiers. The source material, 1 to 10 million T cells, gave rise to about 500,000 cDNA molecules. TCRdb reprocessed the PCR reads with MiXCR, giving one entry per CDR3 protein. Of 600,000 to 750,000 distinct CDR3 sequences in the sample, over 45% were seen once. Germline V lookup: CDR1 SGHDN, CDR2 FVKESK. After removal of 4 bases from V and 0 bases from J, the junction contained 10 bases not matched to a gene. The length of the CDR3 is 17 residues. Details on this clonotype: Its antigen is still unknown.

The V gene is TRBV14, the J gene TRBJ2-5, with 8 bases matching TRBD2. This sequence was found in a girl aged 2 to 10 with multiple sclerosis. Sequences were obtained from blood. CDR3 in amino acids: CASSPPPSGRYQETQYF. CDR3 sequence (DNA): TGTGCCAGCAGCCCCCCCCCTAGCGGGCGGTACCAAGAGACCCAGTACTTC.